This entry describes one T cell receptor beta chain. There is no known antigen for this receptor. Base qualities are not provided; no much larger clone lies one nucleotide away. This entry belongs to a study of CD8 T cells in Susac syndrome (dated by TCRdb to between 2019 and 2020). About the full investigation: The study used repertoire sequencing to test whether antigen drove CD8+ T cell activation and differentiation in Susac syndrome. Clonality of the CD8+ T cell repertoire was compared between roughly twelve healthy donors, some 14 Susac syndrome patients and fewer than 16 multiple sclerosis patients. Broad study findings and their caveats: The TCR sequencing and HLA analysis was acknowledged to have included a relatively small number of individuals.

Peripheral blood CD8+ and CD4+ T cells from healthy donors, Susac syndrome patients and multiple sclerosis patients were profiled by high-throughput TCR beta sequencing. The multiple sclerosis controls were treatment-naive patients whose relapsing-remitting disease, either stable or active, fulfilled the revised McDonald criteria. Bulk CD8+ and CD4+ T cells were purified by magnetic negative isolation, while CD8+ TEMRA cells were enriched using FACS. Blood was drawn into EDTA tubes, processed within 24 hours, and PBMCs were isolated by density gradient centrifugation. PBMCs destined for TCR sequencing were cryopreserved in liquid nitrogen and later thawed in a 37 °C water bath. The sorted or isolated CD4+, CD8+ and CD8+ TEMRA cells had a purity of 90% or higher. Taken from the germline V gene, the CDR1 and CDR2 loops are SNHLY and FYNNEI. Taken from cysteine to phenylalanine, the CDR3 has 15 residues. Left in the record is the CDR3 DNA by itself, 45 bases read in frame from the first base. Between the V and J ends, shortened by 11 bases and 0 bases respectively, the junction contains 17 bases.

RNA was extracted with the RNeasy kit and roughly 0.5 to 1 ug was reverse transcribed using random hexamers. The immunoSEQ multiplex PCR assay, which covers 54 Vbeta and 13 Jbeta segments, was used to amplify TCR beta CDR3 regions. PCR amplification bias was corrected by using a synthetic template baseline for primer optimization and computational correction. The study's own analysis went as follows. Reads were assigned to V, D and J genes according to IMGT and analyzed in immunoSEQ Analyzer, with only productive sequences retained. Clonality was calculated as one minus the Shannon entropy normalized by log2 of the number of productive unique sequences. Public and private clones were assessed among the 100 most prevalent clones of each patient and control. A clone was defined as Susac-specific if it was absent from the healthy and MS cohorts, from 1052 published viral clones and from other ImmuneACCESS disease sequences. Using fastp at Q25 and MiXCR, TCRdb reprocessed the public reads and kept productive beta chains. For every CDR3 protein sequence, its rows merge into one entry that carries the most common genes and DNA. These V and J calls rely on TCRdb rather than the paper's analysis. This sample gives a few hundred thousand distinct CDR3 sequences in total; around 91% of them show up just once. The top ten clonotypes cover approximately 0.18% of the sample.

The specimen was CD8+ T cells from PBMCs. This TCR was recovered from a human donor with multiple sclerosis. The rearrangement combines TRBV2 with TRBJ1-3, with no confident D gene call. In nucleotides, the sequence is TGTGCCGCCCAAGAGGGCTTGGGCTCTGGAAACACCATATATTTT. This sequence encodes CAAQEGLGSGNTIYF.